One and the same sample provided the 7 T cell receptor beta chains below, sequenced in a study of T cell responses to AZD1222 COVID-19 vaccine. Assay used: immunoSEQ multiplex PCR; TCRdb lists only in-frame clones, some missing. The table records roughly 160,000 clones, around nine tenths of them present only once. Here the sequenced sample was peripheral blood, taken on day 0 of AZD1222 vaccination. The receptors here all came from an adult in good health.

The chain joins TRBV5-4 to TRBJ1-3; the match to TRBD1 covers 10 bases. Germline values: CDR1 SGHNT, CDR2 YYREEE (reference sequence). The CDR3 has 16 amino acids. The V segment lost 1 base and the J segment 6 bases; nucleotides outside the gene matches: 7. This chain's CDR3 is CASSLYRTGGENTIYF. In DNA form, the CDR3 reads TGTGCCAGCAGCTTGTACCGGACAGGGGGGGAAAACACCATATATTTT.

The V gene is TRBV2, the J gene TRBJ1-6; tentative D call: TRBD1 (6 bases). The ends were cut back, 2 bases at V and 7 bases at J, with 9 bases in the middle. The CDR3 sequence is 14 residues long. Germline V CDR1 and CDR2: SNHLY, FYNNEI. The CDR3 is CASSETGTNSPLHF. The CDR3 DNA reads as TGTGCCAGCAGTGAAACAGGGACGAATTCACCCCTCCACTTT.

V gene TRBV18 combines with J gene TRBJ1-1, with unresolved D. The CDR3 runs to 13 residues. The germline V and J ends were trimmed by 3 bases and 5 bases, with 10 bases remaining between them. Germline lookup yields CDR1 KGHSH and CDR2 LQKENI. As DNA, the CDR3 is TGTGCCAGCTCACCTAGCGAAGCGACTGAAGCTTTCTTT. Translating gives CASSPSEATEAFF.

The V and J genes are TRBV5-5 and TRBJ1-1; unclear D gene. The CDR3 length is 14 residues. CDR1 is SGHKS and CDR2 is YYEKEE in the germline V gene (reference sequence). Trimming shortened V by 1 base and J by 1 base, and 8 bases separated the two germline ends. CDR3 DNA sequence: TGTGCCAGCAGCTTGATTTTTCCGAACACTGAAGCTTTCTTT. Amino acid sequence: CASSLIFPNTEAFF.

This sequence joins TRBV10-3 and TRBJ2-2; unclear D gene. Looked up from germline, CDR1 is ENHRY and CDR2 is SYGVKD. This CDR3 region has 13 residues. V was clipped by 6 bases and J by 3 bases, with 8 bases between them. CDR3: CAIRGIDTGELFF. The CDR3, as DNA: TGTGCCATCAGGGGGATCGACACCGGGGAGCTGTTTTTT.

Comments on this clone: Other DNA sequences in the same sample also yield this CDR3. V gene TRBV30 combines with J gene TRBJ1-5, with TRBD1 as a possible D gene (5 bases). This CDR3 comprises 13 residues. Trimming took off 5 bases at V and 0 bases at J, with 8 bases between the two ends. The germline gives CDR1 GTSNPN, CDR2 SVGIG (reference sequence). CDR3 nucleotide sequence: TGTGCCTGGGGACAAGATAGCAATCAGCCCCAGCATTTT. The encoded protein is CAWGQDSNQPQHF.

The V gene is TRBV29-1, the J gene TRBJ1-2; D is unclear. This CDR3 region has 11 residues. The germline V gene encodes CDR1 SQVTM and CDR2 ANQGSEA. With 3 bases removed from V and 2 bases from J, the gap between germline ends came to 4 bases. The DNA of the CDR3 is TGCAGCGTTGACACAAACTATGGCTACACCTTC. This sequence encodes CSVDTNYGYTF.